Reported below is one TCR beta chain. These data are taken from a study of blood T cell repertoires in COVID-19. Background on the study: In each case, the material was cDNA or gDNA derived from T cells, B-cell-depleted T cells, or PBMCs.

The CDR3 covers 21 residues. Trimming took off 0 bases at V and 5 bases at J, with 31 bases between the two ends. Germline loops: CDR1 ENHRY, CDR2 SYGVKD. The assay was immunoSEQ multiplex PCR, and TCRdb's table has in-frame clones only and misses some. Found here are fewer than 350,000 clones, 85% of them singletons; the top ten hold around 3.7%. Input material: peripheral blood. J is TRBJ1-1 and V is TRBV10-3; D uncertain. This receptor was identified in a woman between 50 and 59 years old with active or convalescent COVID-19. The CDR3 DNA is TGTGCCATCAGTGAGTCGAATTTAGGGAGGGAGCGCGATCATCTCGGGACTGAAGCTTTCTTT. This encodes CAISESNLGRERDHLGTEAFF.